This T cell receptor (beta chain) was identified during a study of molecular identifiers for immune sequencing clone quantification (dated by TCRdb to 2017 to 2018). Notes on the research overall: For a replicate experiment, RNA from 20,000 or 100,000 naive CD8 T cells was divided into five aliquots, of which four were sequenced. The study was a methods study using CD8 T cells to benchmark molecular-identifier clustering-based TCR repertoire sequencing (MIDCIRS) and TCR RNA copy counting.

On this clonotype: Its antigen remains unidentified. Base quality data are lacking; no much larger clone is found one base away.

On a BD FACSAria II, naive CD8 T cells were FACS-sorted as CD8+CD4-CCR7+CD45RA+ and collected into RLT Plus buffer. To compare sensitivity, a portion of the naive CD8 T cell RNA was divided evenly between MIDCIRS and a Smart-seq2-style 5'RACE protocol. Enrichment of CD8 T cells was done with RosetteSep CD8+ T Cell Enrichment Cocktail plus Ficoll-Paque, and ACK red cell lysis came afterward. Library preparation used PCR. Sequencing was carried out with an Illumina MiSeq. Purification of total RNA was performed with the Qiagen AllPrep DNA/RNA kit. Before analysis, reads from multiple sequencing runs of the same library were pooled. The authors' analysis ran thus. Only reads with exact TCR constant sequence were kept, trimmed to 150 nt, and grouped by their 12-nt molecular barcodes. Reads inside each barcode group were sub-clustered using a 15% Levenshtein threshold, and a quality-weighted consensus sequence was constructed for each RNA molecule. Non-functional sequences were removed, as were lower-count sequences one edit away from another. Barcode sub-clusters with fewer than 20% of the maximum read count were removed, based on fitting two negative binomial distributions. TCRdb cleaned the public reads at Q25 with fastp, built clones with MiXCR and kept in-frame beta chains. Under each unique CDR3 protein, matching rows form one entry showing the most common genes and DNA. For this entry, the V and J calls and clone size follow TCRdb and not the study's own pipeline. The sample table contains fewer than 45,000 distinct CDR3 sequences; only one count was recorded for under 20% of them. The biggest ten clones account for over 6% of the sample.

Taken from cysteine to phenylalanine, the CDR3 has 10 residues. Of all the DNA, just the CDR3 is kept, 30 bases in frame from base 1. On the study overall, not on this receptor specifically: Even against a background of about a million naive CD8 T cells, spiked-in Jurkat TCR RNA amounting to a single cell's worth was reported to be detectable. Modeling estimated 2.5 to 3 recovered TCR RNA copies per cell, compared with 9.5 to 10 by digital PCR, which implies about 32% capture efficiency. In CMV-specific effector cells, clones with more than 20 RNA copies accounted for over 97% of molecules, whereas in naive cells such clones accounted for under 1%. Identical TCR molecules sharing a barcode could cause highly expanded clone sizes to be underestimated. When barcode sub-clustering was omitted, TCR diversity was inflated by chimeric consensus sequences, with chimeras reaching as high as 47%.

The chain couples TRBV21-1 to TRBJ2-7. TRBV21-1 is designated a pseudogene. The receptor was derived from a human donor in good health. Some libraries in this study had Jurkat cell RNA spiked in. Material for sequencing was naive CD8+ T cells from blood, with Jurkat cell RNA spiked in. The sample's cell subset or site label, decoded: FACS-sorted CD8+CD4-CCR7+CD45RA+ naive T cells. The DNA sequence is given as TGTGCCAGCATAGGGTGGGTGCAGTACTTC. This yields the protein CASIGWVQYF.